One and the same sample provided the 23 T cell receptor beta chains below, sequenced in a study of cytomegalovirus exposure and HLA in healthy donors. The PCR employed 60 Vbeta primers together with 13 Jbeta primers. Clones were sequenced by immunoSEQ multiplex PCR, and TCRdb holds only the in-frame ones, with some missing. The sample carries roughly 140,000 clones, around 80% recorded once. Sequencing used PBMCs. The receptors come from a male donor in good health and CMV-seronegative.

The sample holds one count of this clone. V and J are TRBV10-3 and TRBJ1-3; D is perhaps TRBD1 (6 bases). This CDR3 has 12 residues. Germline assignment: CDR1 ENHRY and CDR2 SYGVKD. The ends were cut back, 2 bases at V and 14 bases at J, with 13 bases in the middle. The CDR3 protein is CAISEEPQGLYF. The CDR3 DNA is TGTGCCATCAGTGAGGAACCCCAGGGGCTATATTTT.

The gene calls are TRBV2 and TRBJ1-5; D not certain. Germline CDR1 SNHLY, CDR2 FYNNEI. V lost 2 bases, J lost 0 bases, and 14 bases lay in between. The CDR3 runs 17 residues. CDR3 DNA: TGTGCCAGCAGTGAATCCCTGCTCGCAGTTAGCAATCAGCCCCAGCATTTT. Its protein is CASSESLLAVSNQPQHF. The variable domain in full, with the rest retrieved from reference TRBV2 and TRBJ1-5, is EPEVTQTPSHQVTQMGQEVILRCVPISNHLYFYWYRQILGQKVEFLVSFYNNEISEKSEIFDDQFSVERPDGSNFTLKIRSTKLEDSAMYFCASSESLLAVSNQPQHFGDGTRLSIL.

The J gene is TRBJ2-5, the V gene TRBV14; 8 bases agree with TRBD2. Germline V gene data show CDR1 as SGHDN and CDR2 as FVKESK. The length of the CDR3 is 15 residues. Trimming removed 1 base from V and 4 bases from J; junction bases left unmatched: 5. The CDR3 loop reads CASSQAFGGGETQYF. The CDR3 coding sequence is TGTGCCAGCAGCCAAGCTTTCGGGGGGGGAGAGACCCAGTACTTC.

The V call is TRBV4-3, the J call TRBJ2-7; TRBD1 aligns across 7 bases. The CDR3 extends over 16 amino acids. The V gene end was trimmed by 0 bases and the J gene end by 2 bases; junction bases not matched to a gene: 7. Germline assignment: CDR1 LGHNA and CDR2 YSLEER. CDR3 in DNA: TGCGCCAGCAGCCAAGAACCAGGGGGTGGGACCTACGAGCAGTACTTC. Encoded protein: CASSQEPGGGTYEQYF.

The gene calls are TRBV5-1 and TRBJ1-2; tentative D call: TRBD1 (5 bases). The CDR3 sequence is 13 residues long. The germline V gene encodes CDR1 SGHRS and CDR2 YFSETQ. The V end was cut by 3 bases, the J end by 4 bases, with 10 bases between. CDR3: CASSSTGVYGYTF. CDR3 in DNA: TGCGCCAGCAGCTCTACAGGAGTCTATGGCTACACCTTC.

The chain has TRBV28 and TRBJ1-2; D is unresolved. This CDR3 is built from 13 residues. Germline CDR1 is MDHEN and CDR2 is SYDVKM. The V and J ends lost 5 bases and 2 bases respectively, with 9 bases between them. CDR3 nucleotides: TGTGCCAGCAGTGGACTTGTAAACTATGGCTACACCTTC. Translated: CASSGLVNYGYTF.

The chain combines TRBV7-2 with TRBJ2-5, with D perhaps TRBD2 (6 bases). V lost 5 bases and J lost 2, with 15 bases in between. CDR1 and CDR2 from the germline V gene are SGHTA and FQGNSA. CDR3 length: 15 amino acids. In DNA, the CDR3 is TGTGCCAGCAGCCCCGGGAGTTCCTTGCAAGAGACCCAGTACTTC. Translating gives CASSPGSSLQETQYF.

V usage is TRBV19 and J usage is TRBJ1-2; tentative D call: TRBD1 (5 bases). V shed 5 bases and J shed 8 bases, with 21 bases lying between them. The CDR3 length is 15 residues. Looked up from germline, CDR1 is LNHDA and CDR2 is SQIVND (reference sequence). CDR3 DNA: TGTGCCAGTAGTCCCTTAACCGGGACGACTAGGGGCTACACCTTC. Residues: CASSPLTGTTRGYTF.

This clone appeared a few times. The CDR3 DNA is TGCGCCAGCAGCCAGCACTTGACAGGGATCAGGATGGACACTGAAGCTTTCTTT. Translated, it gives CASSQHLTGIRMDTEAFF. This chain connects TRBV4-3 to TRBJ1-1; TRBD1 agrees at 7 bases. This CDR3 contains 18 residues. CDR1 LGHNA and CDR2 YSLEER come from the germline V gene. V was pared by 3 bases and J by 3 bases, with 16 bases of the junction left unmatched.

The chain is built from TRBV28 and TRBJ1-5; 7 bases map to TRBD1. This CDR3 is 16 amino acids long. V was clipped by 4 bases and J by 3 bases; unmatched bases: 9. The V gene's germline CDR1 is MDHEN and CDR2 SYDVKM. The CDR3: CASSSIPTGFNQPQHF. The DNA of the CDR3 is TGTGCCAGCAGTTCCATCCCGACAGGGTTCAATCAGCCCCAGCATTTT.

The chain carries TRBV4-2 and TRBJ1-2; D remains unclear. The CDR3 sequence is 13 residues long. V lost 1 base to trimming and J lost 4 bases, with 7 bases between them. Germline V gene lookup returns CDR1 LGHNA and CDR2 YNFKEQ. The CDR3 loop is CASSQGVAYGYTF. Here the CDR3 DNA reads TGTGCCAGCAGCCAAGGGGTAGCCTATGGCTACACCTTC.

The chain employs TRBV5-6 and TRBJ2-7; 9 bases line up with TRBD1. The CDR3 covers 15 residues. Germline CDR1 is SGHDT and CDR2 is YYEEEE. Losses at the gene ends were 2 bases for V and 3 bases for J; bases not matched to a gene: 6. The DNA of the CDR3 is TGTGCCAGCAGCTTCCGGGACAGGGCTTACTACGAGCAGTACTTC. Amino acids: CASSFRDRAYYEQYF. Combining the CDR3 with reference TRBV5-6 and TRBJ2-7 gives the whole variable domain DAGVTQSPTHLIKTRGQQVTLRCSPKSGHDTVSWYQQALGQGPQFIFQYYEEEERQRGNFPDRFSGHQFPNYSSELNVNALLLGDSALYLCASSFRDRAYYEQYFGPGTRLTVT.

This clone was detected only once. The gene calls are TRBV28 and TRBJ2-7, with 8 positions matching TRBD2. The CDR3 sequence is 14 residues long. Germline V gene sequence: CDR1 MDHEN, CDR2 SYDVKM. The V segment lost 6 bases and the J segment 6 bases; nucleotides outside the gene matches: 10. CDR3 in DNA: TGTGCCAGCAGGACCCGGGGGGGGTATGGCGAGCAGTACTTC. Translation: CASRTRGGYGEQYF.

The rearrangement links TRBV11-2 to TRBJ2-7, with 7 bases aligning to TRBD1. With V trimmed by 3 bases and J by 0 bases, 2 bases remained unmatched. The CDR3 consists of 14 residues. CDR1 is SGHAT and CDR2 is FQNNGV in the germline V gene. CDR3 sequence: CASSFWDSSYEQYF. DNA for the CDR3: TGTGCCAGCAGCTTTTGGGACAGCTCCTACGAGCAGTACTTC.

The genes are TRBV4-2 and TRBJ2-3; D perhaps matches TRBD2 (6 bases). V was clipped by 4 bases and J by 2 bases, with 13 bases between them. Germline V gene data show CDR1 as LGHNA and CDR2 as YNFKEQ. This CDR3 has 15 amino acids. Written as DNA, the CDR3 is TGTGCCAGCAGCCCCGGCTCGGGGGACACAGATACGCAGTATTTT. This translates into CASSPGSGDTDTQYF.

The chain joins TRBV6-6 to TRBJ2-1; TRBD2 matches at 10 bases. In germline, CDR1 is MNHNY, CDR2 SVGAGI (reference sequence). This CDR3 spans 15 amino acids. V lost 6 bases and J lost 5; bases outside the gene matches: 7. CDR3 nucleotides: TGTGCCAGCAGGCCAGCGGGGGGGATAGACAATGAGCAGTTCTTC. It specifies CASRPAGGIDNEQFF.

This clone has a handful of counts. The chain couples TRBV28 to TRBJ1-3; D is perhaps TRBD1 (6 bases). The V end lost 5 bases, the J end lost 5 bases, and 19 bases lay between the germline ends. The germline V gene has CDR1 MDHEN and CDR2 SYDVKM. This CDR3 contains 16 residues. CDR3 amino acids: CASSTPGGARRNTIYF. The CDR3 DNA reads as TGTGCCAGCAGTACCCCGGGGGGGGCTAGGAGAAACACCATATATTTT.

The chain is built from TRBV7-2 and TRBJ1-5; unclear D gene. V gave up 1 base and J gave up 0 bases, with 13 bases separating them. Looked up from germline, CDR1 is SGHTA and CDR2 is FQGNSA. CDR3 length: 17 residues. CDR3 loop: CASSLEVGRVSNQPQHF. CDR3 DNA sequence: TGTGCCAGCAGCTTAGAAGTTGGGAGGGTTAGCAATCAGCCCCAGCATTTT. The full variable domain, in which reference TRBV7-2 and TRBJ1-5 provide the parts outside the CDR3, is GAGVSQSPSNKVTEKGKDVELRCDPISGHTALYWYRQSLGQGLEFLIYFQGNSAPDKSGLPSDRFSAERTGGSVSTLTIQRTQQEDSAVYLCASSLEVGRVSNQPQHFGDGTRLSIL.

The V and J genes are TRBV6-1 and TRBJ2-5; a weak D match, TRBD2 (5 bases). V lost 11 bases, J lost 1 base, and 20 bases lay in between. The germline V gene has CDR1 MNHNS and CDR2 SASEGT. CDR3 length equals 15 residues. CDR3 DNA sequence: TGTGCCCACTCCCGGGGAACCGACGGCCAAGAGACCCAGTACTTC. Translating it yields CAHSRGTDGQETQYF.

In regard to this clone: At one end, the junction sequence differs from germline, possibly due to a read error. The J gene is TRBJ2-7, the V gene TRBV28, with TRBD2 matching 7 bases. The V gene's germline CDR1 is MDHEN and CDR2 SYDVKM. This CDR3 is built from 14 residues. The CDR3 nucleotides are TGTGCCACCCCAGGATGGAGGGAGGGGTACGAGCAGTGCTTC. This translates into CATPGWREGYEQCF.

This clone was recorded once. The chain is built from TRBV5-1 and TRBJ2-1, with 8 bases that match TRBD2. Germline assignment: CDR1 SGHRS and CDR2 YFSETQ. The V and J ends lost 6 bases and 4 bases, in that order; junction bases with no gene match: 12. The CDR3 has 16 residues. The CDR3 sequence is CASILGTGGAYNEQFF. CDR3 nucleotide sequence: TGCGCCAGCATCCTGGGAACGGGGGGGGCTTACAATGAGCAGTTCTTC.

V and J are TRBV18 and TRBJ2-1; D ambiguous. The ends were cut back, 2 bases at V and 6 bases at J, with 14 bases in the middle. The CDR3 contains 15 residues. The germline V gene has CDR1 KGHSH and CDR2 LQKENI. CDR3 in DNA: TGTGCCAGCTCACCATCACAGCCCGCTTCCAATGAGCAGTTCTTC. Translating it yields CASSPSQPASNEQFF.

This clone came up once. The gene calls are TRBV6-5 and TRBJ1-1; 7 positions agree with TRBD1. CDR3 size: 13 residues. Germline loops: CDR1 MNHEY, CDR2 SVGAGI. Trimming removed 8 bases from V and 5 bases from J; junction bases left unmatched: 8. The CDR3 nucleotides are TGTGCCAGCCTTCGGTCAGGGGGGACTGAAGCTTTCTTT. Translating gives CASLRSGGTEAFF.